This record covers a single TCR beta chain. Its target is not known. This entry comes from a study of shared clonotypes between healthy human individuals. Overall study: With ages of 18 to 49, the donors were two women and a few men.

This CDR3 has 12 residues. Germline V gives CDR1 SQVTM, CDR2 ANQGSEA. It was about 180 ng DNA, tens of thousands of T cell genomes, that sorted-subset replicate PCRs used. TCRdb's table, derived via immunoSEQ multiplex PCR, lists solely in-frame clones and lacks some. The sample shows about 1 million clones, under 80% of them seen only once. Study-level findings and limits: Generation probabilities were higher for clonotypes shared across all four sorted-subset donors than for unshared ones.

Every contributor of samples was a Caucasian grown-up residing in Nashville, Tennessee. What was sequenced was memory CD4+ T cells sorted from blood. Indicated subset: CD45RA-negative fraction. The genes are TRBV29-1 and TRBJ2-5; D not resolved. The tail of the sequence fits TRBJ2-7 better, so the J call may be wrong. The origin of this receptor is a man aged 18-30 years in good health. CDR3 sequence: CSGRSSSYEQYF. CDR3 DNA: TGCAGCGGAAGGAGTAGCTCCTACGAGCAGTACTTC.